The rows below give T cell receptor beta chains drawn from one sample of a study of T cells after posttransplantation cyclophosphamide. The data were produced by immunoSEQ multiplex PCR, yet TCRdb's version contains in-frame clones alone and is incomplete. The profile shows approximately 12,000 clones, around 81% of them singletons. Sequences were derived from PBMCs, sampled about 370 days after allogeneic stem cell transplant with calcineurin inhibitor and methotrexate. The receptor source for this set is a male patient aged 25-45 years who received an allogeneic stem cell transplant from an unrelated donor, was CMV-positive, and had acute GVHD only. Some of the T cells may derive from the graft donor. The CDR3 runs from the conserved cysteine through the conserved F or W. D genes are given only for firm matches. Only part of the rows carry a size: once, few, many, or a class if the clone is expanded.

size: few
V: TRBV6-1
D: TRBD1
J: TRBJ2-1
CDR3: CASSEQGAKGYNEQFF
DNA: TGTGCCAGCAGTGAACAGGGGGCGAAGGGGTACAATGAGCAGTTCTTC

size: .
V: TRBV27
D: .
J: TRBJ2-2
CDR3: CASSSMDFGNTGELFF
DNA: TGTGCCAGCAGTTCAATGGACTTCGGTAACACCGGGGAGCTGTTTTTT

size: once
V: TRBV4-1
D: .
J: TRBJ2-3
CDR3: CASRKWPGGTTDTQYF
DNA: TGCGCCAGCAGAAAGTGGCCAGGGGGGACGACAGATACGCAGTATTTT

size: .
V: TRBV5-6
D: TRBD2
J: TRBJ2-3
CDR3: CASSVGTSGGYSTDTQYF
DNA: TGTGCCAGCAGCGTGGGGACTAGCGGGGGCTATAGCACAGATACGCAGTATTTT

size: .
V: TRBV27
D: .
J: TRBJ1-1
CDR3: CASRRTGNTEAFF
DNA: TGTGCCAGCAGGCGTACAGGGAACACTGAAGCTTTCTTT

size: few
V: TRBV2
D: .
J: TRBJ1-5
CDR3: CASSVTTDSPYQPQHF
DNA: TGTGCCAGCAGTGTAACGACAGACTCCCCGTATCAGCCCCAGCATTTT

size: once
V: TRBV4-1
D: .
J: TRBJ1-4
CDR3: CASSQGAGLDEKLFF
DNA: TGCGCCAGCAGCCAAGGGGCGGGTCTGGATGAAAAACTGTTTTTT

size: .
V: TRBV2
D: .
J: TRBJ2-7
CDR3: CASSPGEAHEQYF
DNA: TGTGCCAGCAGCCCCGGAGAGGCCCACGAGCAGTACTTC

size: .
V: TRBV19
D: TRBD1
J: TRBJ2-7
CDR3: CASSIVTGAHEQYF
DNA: TGTGCCAGTAGTATTGTGACAGGGGCCCACGAGCAGTACTTC

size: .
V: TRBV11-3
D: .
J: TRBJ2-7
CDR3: CASSSTVSSYEQYF
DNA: TGTGCCAGCAGCTCGACAGTTTCCTCCTACGAGCAGTACTTC

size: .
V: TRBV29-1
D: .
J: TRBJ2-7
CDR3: CSVEDTTTGKGQYF
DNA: TGCAGCGTTGAAGATACAACAACAGGGAAGGGGCAGTACTTC

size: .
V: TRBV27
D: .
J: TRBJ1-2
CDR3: CASSLVSVAGVEDGYTF
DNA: TGTGCCAGCAGTTTAGTATCTGTGGCGGGGGTGGAAGATGGCTACACCTTC

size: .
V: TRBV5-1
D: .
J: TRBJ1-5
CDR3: CASSLTGDNQPQHF
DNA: TGCGCCAGCAGCTTGACAGGAGACAATCAGCCCCAGCATTTT

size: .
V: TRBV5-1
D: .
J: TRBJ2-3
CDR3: CASKQAPDTQYF
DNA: TGCGCCAGCAAGCAAGCCCCAGATACGCAGTATTTT

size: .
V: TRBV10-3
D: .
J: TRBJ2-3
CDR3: CAISPAGADTQYF
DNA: TGTGCCATCAGCCCCGCAGGGGCTGATACGCAGTATTTT

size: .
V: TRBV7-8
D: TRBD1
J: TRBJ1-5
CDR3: CASSLGQGNQPQHF
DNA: TGTGCCAGCAGCTTGGGACAGGGTAATCAGCCCCAGCATTTT

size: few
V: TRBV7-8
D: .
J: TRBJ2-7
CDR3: CASSLGGRGDYEQYF
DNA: TGTGCCAGCAGCTTAGGCGGCAGGGGAGACTACGAGCAGTACTTC